This T cell receptor beta chain was recovered during a study of blood T cells in healthy people across ages. Aged about 6 to 95, donors were systemically healthy Caucasians from Russia. It was with a sample-barcoded 5' primer and a J-beta primer mix that a second PCR of roughly 7 to 12 cycles was run. Using its own MiXCR run on the 5' RACE reads, TCRdb lists one record per CDR3 protein. Among 920,000 or so distinct CDR3 sequences listed, 35% to 50% were seen once. The germline V gene encodes CDR1 DFQATT and CDR2 SNEGSKA (reference sequence). Trimming at V came to 6 bases and at J to 11 bases, leaving 12 bases not matched to a gene. This CDR3 is 12 amino acids long. This clonotype was detected a few times. Its matching antigen is unknown. Study-level findings and limits: No one knew whether donors had CMV, which possibly confounded expanded clonotype changes.

The sequence came from a woman in her sixties or seventies in good health. The chain recombines TRBV20-1 with TRBJ2-5, with 7 nucleotides matching TRBD2. Sequencing was carried out using blood. CDR3 protein: CSARRLATEQYF. Here the CDR3 DNA reads TGCAGTGCACGCAGACTAGCTACTGAACAGTACTTC.